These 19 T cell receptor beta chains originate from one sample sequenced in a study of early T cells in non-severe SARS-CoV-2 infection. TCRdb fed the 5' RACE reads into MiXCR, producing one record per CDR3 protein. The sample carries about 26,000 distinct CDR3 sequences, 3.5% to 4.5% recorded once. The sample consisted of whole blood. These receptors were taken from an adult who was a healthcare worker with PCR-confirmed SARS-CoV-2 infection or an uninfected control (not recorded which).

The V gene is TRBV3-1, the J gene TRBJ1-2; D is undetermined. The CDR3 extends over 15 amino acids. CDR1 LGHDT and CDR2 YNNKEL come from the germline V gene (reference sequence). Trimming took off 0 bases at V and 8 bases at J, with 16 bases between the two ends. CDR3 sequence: CASSQDLGLPQGYTF. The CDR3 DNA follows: TGTGCCAGCAGCCAAGACCTGGGCCTCCCCCAAGGCTACACCTTC.

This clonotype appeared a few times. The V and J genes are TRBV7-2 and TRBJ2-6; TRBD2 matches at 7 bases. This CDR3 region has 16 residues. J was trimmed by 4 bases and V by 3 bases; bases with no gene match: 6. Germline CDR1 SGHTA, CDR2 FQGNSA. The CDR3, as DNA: TGTGCCAGCAGCTTCGCCGGGACTAACGGGGCCAACGTCCTGACTTTC. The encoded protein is CASSFAGTNGANVLTF.

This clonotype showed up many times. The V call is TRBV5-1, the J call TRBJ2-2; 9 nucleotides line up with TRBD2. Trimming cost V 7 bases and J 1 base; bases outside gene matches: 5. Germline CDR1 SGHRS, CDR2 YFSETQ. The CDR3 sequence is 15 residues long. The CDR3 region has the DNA TGCGCCAGCTCGAGACTAGCGGTGAACACCGGGGAGCTGTTTTTT. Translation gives CASSRLAVNTGELFF.

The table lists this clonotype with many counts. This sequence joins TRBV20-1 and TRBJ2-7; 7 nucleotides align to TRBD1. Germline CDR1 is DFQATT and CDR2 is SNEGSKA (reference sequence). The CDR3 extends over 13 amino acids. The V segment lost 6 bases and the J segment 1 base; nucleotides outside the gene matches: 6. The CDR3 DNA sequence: TGCAGTGCCAACCGGGACAGATCCTACGAGCAGTACTTC. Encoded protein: CSANRDRSYEQYF.

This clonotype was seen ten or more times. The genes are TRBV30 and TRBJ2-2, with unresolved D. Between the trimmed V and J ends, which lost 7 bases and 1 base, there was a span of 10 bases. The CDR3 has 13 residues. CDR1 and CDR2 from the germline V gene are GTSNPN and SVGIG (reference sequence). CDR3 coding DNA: TGTGCCTCGTTCAGCAAGAACACCGGGGAGCTGTTTTTT. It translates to CASFSKNTGELFF. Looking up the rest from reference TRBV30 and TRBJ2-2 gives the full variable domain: SQTIHQWPATLVQPVGSPLSLECTVEGTSNPNLYWYRQAAGRGLQLLFYSVGIGQISSEVPQNLSASRPQDRQFILSSKKLLLSDSGFYLCASFSKNTGELFFGEGSRLTVL.

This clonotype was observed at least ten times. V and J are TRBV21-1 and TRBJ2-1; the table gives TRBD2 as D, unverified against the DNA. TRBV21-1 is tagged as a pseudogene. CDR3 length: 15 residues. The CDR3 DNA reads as TGTGCCAGCAGCCCCCCCCCGGACTACAGCAATGAGCAGTTCTTC. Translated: CASSPPPDYSNEQFF.

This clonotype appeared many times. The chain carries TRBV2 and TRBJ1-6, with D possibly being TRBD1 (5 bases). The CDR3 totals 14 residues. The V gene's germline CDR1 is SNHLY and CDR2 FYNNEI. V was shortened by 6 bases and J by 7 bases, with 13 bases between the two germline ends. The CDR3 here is CASRTGSENSPLHF. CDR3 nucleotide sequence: TGTGCCAGCAGAACAGGAAGCGAAAATTCACCCCTCCACTTT. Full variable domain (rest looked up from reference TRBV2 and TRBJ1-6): EPEVTQTPSHQVTQMGQEVILRCVPISNHLYFYWYRQILGQKVEFLVSFYNNEISEKSEIFDDQFSVERPDGSNFTLKIRSTKLEDSAMYFCASRTGSENSPLHFGNGTRLTVT.

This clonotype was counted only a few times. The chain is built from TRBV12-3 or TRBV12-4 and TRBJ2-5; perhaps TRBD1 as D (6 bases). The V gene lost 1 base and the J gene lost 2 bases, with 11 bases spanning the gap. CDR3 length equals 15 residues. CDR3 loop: CASSLGGPWQETQYF. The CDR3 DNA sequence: TGTGCCAGCAGTTTAGGGGGGCCATGGCAAGAGACCCAGTACTTC.

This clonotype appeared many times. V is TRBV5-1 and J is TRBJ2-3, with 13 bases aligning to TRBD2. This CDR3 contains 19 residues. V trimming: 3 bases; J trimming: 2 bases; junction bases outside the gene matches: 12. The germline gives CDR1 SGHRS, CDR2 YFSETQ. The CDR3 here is CASSSSRLAGGLPTDTQYF. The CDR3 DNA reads TGCGCCAGCAGCTCCAGCAGACTAGCGGGGGGCCTTCCCACAGATACGCAGTATTTT.

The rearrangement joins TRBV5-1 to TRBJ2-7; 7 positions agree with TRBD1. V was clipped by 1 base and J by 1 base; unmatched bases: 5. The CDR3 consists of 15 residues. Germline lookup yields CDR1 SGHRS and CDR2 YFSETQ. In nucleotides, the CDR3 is TGCGCCAGCAGCTTGTTTGACAGGGTTTCCTACGAGCAGTACTTC. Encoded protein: CASSLFDRVSYEQYF.

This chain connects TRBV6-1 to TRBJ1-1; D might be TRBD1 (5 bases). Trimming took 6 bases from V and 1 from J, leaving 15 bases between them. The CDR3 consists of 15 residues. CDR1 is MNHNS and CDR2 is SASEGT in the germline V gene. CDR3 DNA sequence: TGTGCCAGCAGCCCCGTGGCGGGGCGGAACACTGAAGCTTTCTTT. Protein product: CASSPVAGRNTEAFF.

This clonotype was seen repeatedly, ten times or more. CDR3 sequence reads: CASSTPLGGTSNQPQHF. CDR3 coding DNA: TGTGCCAGTAGTACTCCCCTCGGGGGGACTAGCAATCAGCCCCAGCATTTT. The chain joins TRBV19 to TRBJ1-5, with D perhaps TRBD1 (5 bases). The CDR3 loop spans 17 amino acids. V lost 4 bases to trimming and J lost 0 bases, with 16 bases between them. Looked up from germline, CDR1 is LNHDA and CDR2 is SQIVND (reference sequence).

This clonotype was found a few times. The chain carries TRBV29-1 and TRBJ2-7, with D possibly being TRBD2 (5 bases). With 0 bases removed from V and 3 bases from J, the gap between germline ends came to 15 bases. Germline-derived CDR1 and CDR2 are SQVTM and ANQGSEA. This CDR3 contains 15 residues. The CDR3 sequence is CSVEEGLGGGYEQYF. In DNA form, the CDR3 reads TGCAGCGTTGAAGAGGGTTTGGGTGGAGGCTACGAGCAGTACTTC.

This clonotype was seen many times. The CDR3 loop reads CSASPRSEQYF. In DNA form, the CDR3 reads TGCAGTGCTAGCCCTAGGTCTGAGCAGTACTTC. The chain couples TRBV20-1 to TRBJ2-7; D uncertain. This CDR3 has 11 amino acids. The V and J ends lost 3 bases and 7 bases respectively, with 10 bases between them. CDR1 is DFQATT, CDR2 SNEGSKA, per germline (reference sequence).

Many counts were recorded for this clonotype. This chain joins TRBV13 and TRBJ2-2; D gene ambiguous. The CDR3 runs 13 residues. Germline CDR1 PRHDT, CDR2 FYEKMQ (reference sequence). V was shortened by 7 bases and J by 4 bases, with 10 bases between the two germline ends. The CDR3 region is CASTDKVTGELFF. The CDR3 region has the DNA TGTGCCAGCACCGATAAGGTCACCGGGGAGCTGTTTTTT.

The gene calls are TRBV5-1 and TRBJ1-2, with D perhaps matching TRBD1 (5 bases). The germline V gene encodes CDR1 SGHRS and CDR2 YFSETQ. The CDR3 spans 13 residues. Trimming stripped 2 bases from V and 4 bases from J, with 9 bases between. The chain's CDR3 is CASSFGASYGYTF. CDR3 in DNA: TGCGCCAGCAGCTTCGGGGCCAGCTATGGCTACACCTTC.

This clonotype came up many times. The CDR3 DNA reads TGTGCCAGCGGAAGGGACACTGAAGCTTTCTTT. It encodes CASGRDTEAFF. This chain connects TRBV28 to TRBJ1-1; no definite D call. V was cut by 8 bases and J by 3 bases, with 7 bases left in between. Germline CDR1 MDHEN, CDR2 SYDVKM. This CDR3 has 11 amino acids. Looking up the rest from reference TRBV28 and TRBJ1-1 gives the full variable domain: DVKVTQSSRYLVKRTGEKVFLECVQDMDHENMFWYRQDPGLGLRLIYFSYDVKMKEKGDIPEGYSVSREKKERFSLILESASTNQTSMYLCASGRDTEAFFGQGTRLTVV.

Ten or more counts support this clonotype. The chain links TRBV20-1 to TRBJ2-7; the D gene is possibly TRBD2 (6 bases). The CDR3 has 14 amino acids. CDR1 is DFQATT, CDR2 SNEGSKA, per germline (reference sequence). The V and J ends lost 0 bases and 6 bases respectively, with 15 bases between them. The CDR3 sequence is CSARDRIGGVEQYF. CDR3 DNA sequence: TGCAGTGCTAGAGACCGAATTGGAGGGGTCGAGCAGTACTTC.

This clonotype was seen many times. CDR3 nucleotides: TGTGCCAGCAGGCCGGGACAGGGCTCCAATGAGCAGTTCTTC. Encoded protein: CASRPGQGSNEQFF. This chain joins TRBV2 and TRBJ2-1; 9 nucleotides agree with TRBD1. V dropped 6 bases and J dropped 6; count of bases not matched to a gene: 6. This CDR3 has 14 amino acids. Germline V gives CDR1 SNHLY, CDR2 FYNNEI.